The next 19 T cell receptor beta chains were all read from a single sample in a study of shared clonotypes between healthy human individuals. The repertoire was sequenced with immunoSEQ multiplex PCR; TCRdb's copy has only in-frame clones and lacks some. This table holds over 400,000 clones, roughly 80% found once. Sequencing was carried out using PBMCs. These receptors were obtained from a woman between 35 and 50 years old in good health. Some clones in this sample may be carry-over from other donors' samples.

The CDR3 protein is CASKATGDSSTDTQYF. The DNA for the CDR3 is TGTGCCAGCAAAGCCACCGGGGACTCTAGCACAGATACGCAGTATTTT. The V gene is TRBV2, the J gene TRBJ2-3; TRBD2 might be the D (6 bases). Germline V gene sequence: CDR1 SNHLY, CDR2 FYNNEI. The CDR3 is 16 amino acids. Trimming removed 7 bases from V and 0 bases from J, with 17 bases in between.

The rearrangement joins TRBV6-5 to TRBJ1-3, with D possibly being TRBD1 (5 bases). V lost 4 bases and J lost 4, with 17 bases in between. The CDR3 has 16 amino acids. Germline V gene lookup returns CDR1 MNHEY and CDR2 SVGAGI. CDR3 protein: CASSWGDPTDGNTIYF. The DNA of the CDR3 is TGTGCCAGCAGTTGGGGGGACCCTACGGACGGAAACACCATATATTTT.

About this clone itself: A much more abundant neighbour one base away suggests this may be a read error. The chain combines TRBV6-1 with TRBJ1-6; D is ambiguous. Germline CDR1 is MNHNS and CDR2 is SASEGT. This CDR3 contains 15 residues. V lost 11 bases, J lost 7 bases, and 21 bases lay in between. CDR3 region: CACTYQAPANSPLHF. The CDR3 DNA reads TGTGCCTGCACCTACCAGGCCCCCGCGAATTCACCCCTCCACTTT.

CDR3 residues: CASSFRDRVGNTF. The CDR3 DNA is TGCGCCAGCAGCTTCCGGGACAGGGTTGGGAACACCTTC. The J gene is TRBJ1-2, the V gene TRBV5-1, with 9 bases that match TRBD1. The CDR3 totals 13 residues. The V gene's germline CDR1 is SGHRS and CDR2 YFSETQ. V trimming: 2 bases; J trimming: 12 bases; junction bases outside the gene matches: 8.

This clone was seen more than once but under ten times. The V gene is TRBV19, the J gene TRBJ2-7; 7 nucleotides align to TRBD1. The CDR3 is made up of 15 amino acids. With V trimmed by 3 bases and J by 2 bases, 7 bases remained unmatched. From germline, CDR1 is LNHDA and CDR2 SQIVND (reference sequence). The CDR3 sequence: CASSMGQSLPYEQYF. The DNA for the CDR3 is TGTGCCAGTAGTATGGGACAGTCTTTACCCTACGAGCAGTACTTC.

Comment on this clone: A read error is likely here: a far larger clone is one base away. The chain combines TRBV6-1 with TRBJ1-5, with 7 positions matching TRBD1. This CDR3 has 14 amino acids. Germline CDR1 MNHNS, CDR2 SASEGT. The CDR3 loop reads CASSEGFEGQPKHF. The CDR3 region has the DNA TGTGCCAGCAGTGAGGGTTTTGAGGGACAGCCCAAGCATTTT.

There are many counts of this clone. The chain links TRBV19 to TRBJ2-2; tentative D call: TRBD2 (5 bases). V dropped 6 bases and J dropped 5 bases, with 7 bases sitting between them. There are 12 residues in the CDR3. Germline values: CDR1 LNHDA, CDR2 SQIVND (reference sequence). CDR3 loop: CASRAVTGELFF. Here the CDR3 DNA reads TGTGCCAGTAGAGCGGTGACCGGGGAGCTGTTTTTT.

About this clone itself: A far larger clone is just one base off, so this is likely a read error. The CDR3 DNA sequence: TGCGCCAGCAGAAGTGACAGAGGTGGGACCGGGGAGCTGTTTTTT. Its protein product is CASRSDRGGTGELFF. The J gene is TRBJ2-2, the V gene TRBV5-1; TRBD1 might be the D (5 bases). Germline lookup yields CDR1 SGHRS and CDR2 YFSETQ. V was pared by 5 bases and J by 5 bases, with 16 bases between. CDR3 size: 15 residues.

A single count supports this clone. A much more abundant neighbour one base away suggests this may be a read error. This chain connects TRBV14 to TRBJ2-7, with 8 bases aligning to TRBD2. V lost 5 bases and J lost 0; bases outside the gene matches: 9. CDR1 and CDR2 (germline): SGHDN, FVKESK. The CDR3 extends over 16 amino acids. DNA of the CDR3: TGTGCCAGCAGCAAACTCGGACTAGCCAGCTCCTACGAGCAGTACTTC. Translation: CASSKLGLASSYEQYF.

The chain combines TRBV10-3 with TRBJ2-1, with TRBD2 matching over 10 bases. Germline V gives CDR1 ENHRY, CDR2 SYGVKD. The CDR3 has 17 residues. Trimming cost V 4 bases and J 8 bases; bases outside gene matches: 14. The CDR3: CAISATPGLAGVDEQFF. In nucleotides, the CDR3 is TGTGCCATCAGTGCGACACCCGGGCTAGCGGGAGTCGATGAGCAGTTCTTC.

The V call is TRBV7-9, the J call TRBJ1-1, with D perhaps TRBD1 (5 bases). Trimming pared 0 bases from V and 4 bases from J, leaving 6 bases between. The CDR3 runs 13 residues. Germline V gene data show CDR1 as SEHNR and CDR2 as FQNEAQ (reference sequence). CDR3 nucleotides: TGTGCCAGCAGCTTAGCTCAGGGCACTGAAGCTTTCTTT. Amino acids: CASSLAQGTEAFF.

The chain links TRBV5-1 to TRBJ2-6, with 8 bases lining up with TRBD1. The CDR3 runs to 15 residues. Trimming removed 4 bases from V and 4 bases from J; junction bases left unmatched: 4. CDR1 and CDR2 (germline): SGHRS, YFSETQ. The CDR3 here is CASSPDRAGANVLTF. The DNA of the CDR3 is TGCGCCAGCAGCCCGGACAGGGCCGGGGCCAACGTCCTGACTTTC. Full variable domain (missing parts from reference TRBV5-1 and TRBJ2-6): KAGVTQTPRYLIKTRGQQVTLSCSPISGHRSVSWYQQTPGQGLQFLFEYFSETQRNKGNFPGRFSGRQFSNSRSEMNVSTLELGDSALYLCASSPDRAGANVLTFGAGSRLTVL.

This clone was counted at least ten times. The sample contains more than one DNA sequence encoding this CDR3. The chain joins TRBV28 to TRBJ2-7; TRBD1 agrees at 8 bases. Trimming cost V 3 bases and J 1 base; bases outside gene matches: 2. Looked up from germline, CDR1 is MDHEN and CDR2 is SYDVKM. The CDR3 consists of 14 residues. CDR3 residues: CASSFRGRSYEQYF. CDR3 bases: TGTGCCAGCAGTTTCAGGGGGCGATCCTACGAGCAGTACTTC.

The CDR3: CASSGSQGLSSYEQYF. Here the CDR3 DNA reads TGTGCCAGCAGTGGATCGCAGGGGCTGAGCTCCTACGAGCAGTACTTC. V gene TRBV2 combines with J gene TRBJ2-7; D perhaps matches TRBD1 (6 bases). Trimming stripped 4 bases from V and 0 bases from J, with 16 bases between. Germline V CDR1 and CDR2: SNHLY, FYNNEI. The CDR3 has 16 residues.

This clone was counted a few times. Being one base from a much bigger clone, this may be a read error. This sequence joins TRBV11-2 and TRBJ2-1; 9 bases align to TRBD2. Germline V CDR1 and CDR2: SGHAT, FQNNGV. J was trimmed by 6 bases and V by 3 bases; bases with no gene match: 6. CDR3 length: 15 amino acids. The CDR3 protein is CASSFASGVCNEQFF. CDR3 bases: TGTGCCAGCAGCTTCGCTAGCGGGGTCTGCAATGAGCAGTTCTTC.

Of note for this clone: A far larger clone is a single base away, which makes a read error likely. The gene calls are TRBV30 and TRBJ2-7, with a weak D call TRBD2 (5 bases). This CDR3 contains 11 residues. Germline CDR1 and CDR2: GTSNPN and SVGIG (reference sequence). For the CDR3, the DNA is TGTGCCTGGAGCGAGGGCTACGAGCAGCACTTC. Its translation: CAWSEGYEQHF.

The chain uses TRBV30 and TRBJ2-7; 8 bases are a match to TRBD1. This CDR3 contains 14 residues. Losses at the gene ends were 0 bases for V and 1 base for J; bases not matched to a gene: 2. CDR1 and CDR2 from the germline V gene are GTSNPN and SVGIG (reference sequence). The CDR3 nucleotides are TGTGCCTGGAGTGTAGGGACAGGATCCTACGAGCAGTACTTC. The encoded protein is CAWSVGTGSYEQYF.

This clone occurred many times. The CDR3 nucleotides are TGTGCCAGCAGCTTAACCGGGAGCAATGAGCAGTTCTTC. This gives the protein CASSLTGSNEQFF. This chain links TRBV7-3 with TRBJ2-1; D is perhaps TRBD2 (6 bases). Germline loops: CDR1 SGHTA, CDR2 FQGTGA. The CDR3 is made up of 13 amino acids. Trimming removed 0 bases from V and 6 bases from J, with 6 bases in between.

This chain joins TRBV5-1 and TRBJ2-3; TRBD2 matches 10 bases. V lost 4 bases to trimming and J lost 5 bases; unmatched junction nucleotides: 10. This CDR3 has 16 residues. The germline V gene has CDR1 SGHRS and CDR2 YFSETQ. The CDR3: CASSGLSGRAGDTQYF. The CDR3 DNA is TGCGCCAGCAGCGGTCTGAGCGGGAGGGCCGGAGATACGCAGTATTTT.